This T cell receptor beta chain comes out of a study of cytomegalovirus exposure and HLA in healthy donors. Each donor was nominally healthy when sampled (though unrecorded immune exposures were likely). In the case of this clone: Its cognate antigen is unknown.

Study-wide findings and caveats: Apart from CMV serostatus, no immune exposure information was available.

The CDR3 is made up of 11 amino acids. Trimming removed 5 bases from V and 3 bases from J, with 2 bases in between. The V gene's germline CDR1 is SGHAT and CDR2 FQNNGV. The study ran its PCR with 60 Vbeta and 13 Jbeta primers. Only in-frame clones appear in the TCRdb table, and some are missing; sequencing was by immunoSEQ multiplex PCR. This specimen shows about 160,000 clones; the ten leading clones hold under 2.5%. The rearrangement links TRBV11-2 to TRBJ1-3; no firm D call. Source material: PBMCs. This receptor was identified in a man between 25 and 39 years old in good health and CMV-seronegative. CDR3 DNA: TGTGCCAGCAGCCGTGGAAACACCATATATTTT. Translating it yields CASSRGNTIYF.